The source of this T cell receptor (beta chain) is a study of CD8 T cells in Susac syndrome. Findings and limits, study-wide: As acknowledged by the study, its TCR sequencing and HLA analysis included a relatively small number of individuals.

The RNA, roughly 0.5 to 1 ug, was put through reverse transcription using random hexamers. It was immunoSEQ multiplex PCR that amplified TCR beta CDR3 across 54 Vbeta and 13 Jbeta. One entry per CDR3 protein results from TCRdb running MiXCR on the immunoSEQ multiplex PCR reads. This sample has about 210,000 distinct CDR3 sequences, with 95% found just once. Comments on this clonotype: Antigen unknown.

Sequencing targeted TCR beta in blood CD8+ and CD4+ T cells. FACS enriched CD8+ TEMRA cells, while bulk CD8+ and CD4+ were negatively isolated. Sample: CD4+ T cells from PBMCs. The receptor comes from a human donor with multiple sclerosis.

The chain's CDR3 is CASSRLGGETGANVLTF. Here the CDR3 DNA reads TGTGCCAGCAGTCGTTTGGGCGGGGAGACTGGGGCCAACGTCCTGACTTTC. This chain joins TRBV12-3 or TRBV12-4 and TRBJ2-6, with TRBD2 as a possible D gene (6 bases). The V and J ends lost 5 bases and 2 bases respectively, with 16 bases between them. This CDR3 spans 17 amino acids.